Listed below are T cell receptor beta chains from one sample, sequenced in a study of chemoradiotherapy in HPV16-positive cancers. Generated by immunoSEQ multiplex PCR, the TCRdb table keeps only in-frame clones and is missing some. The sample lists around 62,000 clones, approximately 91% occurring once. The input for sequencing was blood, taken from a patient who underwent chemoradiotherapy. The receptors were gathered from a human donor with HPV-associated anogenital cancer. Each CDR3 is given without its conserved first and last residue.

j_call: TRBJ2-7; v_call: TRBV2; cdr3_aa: ATRDRSYEQY
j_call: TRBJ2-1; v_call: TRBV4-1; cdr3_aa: ATSWGEAGTNYNEQF
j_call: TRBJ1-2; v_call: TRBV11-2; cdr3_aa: ASSLDGNGYT
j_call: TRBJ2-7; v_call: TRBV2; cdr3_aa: ASTWSYEQY
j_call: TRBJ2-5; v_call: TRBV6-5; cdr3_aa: ASRPDRAQETQY
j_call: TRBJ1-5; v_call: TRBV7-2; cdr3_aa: ASTWDIGGNQPQH
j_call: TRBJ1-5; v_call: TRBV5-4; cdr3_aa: ASSFGEDSNQPQH
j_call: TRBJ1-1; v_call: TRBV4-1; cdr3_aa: ASRGMNTEAF
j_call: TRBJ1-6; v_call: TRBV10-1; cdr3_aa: ASSENIGSPLH
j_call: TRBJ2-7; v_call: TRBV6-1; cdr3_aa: ASSRDREWQY
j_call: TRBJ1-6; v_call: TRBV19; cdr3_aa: ASSIRDKNSPLH
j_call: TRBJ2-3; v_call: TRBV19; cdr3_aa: ASSMQGLETDTQY
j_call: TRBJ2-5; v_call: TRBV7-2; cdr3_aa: ASSFLLLGAETQY
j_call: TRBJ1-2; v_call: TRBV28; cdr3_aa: ASRQKNYGYT
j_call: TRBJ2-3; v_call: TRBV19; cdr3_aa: LGPGQGAYTQY
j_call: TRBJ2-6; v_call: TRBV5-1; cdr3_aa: ASSLELGGTLANVLT
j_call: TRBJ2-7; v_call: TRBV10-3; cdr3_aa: AISERGDTTYEQY
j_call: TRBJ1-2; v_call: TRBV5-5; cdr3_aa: ASSLGATSYGYT
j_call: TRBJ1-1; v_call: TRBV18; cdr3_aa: ASSPPSLYTEAF
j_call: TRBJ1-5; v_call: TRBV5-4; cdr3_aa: ASSLDPATQPQH
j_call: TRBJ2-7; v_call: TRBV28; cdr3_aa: ASSFIQLGSYEQY
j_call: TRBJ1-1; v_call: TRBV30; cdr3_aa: AWIPIRLAAKAF
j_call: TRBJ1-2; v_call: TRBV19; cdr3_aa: ASSRGGPGQEHYGYT
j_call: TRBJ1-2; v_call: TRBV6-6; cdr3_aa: ASTWMAGDNYGYT
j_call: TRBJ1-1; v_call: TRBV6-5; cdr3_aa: ASSSPDSTNTEAF
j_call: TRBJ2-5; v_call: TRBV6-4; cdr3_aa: ASRTWTSGTKETQY
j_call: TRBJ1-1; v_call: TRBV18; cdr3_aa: ASSPNQGINTEAF
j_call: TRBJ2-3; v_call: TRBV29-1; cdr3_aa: SVEGLDSTDTQY
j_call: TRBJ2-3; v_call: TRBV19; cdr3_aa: ASSIREGFVTDTQY
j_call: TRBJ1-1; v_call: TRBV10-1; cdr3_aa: ASSESQDGGTEAF
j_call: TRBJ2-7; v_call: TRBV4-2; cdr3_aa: ASSHLAGSSYEQY
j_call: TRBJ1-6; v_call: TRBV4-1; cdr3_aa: ASSQGRARGNSPLH